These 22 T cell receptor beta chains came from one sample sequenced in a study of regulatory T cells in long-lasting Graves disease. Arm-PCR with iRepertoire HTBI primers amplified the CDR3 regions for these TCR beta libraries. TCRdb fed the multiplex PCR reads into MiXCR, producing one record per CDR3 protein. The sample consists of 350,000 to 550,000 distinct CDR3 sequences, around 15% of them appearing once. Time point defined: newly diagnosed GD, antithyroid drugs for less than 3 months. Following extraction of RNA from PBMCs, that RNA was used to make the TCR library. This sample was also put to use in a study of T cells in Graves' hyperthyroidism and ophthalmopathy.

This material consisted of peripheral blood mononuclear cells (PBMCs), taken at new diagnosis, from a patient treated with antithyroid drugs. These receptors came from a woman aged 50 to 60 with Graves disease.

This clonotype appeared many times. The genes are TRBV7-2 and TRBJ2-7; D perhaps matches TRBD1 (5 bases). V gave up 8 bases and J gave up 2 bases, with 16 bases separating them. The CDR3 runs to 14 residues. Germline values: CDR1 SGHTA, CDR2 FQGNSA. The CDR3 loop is CASALGEGPYEQYF. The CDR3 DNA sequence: TGTGCCAGCGCCTTAGGGGAAGGGCCCTACGAGCAGTACTTC. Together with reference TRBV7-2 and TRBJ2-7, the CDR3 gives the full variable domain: GAGVSQSPSNKVTEKGKDVELRCDPISGHTALYWYRQSLGQGLEFLIYFQGNSAPDKSGLPSDRFSAERTGGSVSTLTIQRTQQEDSAVYLCASALGEGPYEQYFGPGTRLTVT.

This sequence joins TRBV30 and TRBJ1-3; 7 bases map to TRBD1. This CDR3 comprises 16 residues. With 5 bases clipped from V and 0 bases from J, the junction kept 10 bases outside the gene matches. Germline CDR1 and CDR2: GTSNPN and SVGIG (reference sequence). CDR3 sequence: CAWADRTFISGNTIYF. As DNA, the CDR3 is TGTGCCTGGGCGGACAGGACCTTTATCTCTGGAAACACCATATATTTT.

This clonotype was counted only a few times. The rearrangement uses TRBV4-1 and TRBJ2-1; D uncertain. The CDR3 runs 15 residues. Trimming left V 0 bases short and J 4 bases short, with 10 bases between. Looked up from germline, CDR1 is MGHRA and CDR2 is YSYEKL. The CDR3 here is CASSQDVLLYNEQFF. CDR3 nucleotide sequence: TGCGCCAGCAGCCAAGATGTACTACTTTACAATGAGCAGTTCTTC.

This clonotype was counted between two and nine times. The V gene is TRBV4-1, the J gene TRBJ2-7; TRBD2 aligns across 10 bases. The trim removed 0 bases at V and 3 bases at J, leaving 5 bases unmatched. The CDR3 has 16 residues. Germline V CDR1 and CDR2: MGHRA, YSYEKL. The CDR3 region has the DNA TGCGCCAGCAGCCAAGACTGGGCTAGCGGGAGCTACGAGCAGTACTTC. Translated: CASSQDWASGSYEQYF.

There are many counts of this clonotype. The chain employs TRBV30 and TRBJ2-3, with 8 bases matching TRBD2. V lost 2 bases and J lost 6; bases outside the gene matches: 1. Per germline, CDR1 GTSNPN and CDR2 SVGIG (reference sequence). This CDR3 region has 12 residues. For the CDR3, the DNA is TGTGCCTGGAGTACTAGCGGTGATACGCAGTATTTT. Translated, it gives CAWSTSGDTQYF.

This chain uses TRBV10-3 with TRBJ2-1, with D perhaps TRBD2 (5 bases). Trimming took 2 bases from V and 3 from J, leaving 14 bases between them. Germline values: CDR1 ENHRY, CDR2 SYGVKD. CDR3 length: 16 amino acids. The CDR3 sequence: CAISELSGSNYNEQFF. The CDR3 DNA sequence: TGTGCCATCAGTGAGCTAAGCGGATCTAACTACAATGAGCAGTTCTTC.

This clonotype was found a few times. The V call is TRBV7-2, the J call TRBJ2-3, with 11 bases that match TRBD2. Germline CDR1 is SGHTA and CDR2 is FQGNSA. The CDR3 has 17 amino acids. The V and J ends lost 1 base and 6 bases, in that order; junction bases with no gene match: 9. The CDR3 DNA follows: TGTGCCAGCAGCTTAGTAGGGACTAGCGGAACCCTTGATACGCAGTATTTT. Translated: CASSLVGTSGTLDTQYF.

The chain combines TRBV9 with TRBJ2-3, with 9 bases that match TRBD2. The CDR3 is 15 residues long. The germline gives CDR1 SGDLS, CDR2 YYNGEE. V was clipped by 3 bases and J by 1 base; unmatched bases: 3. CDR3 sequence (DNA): TGTGCCAGCAGCGGTAGCGGGAGAGGCACAGATACGCAGTATTTT. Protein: CASSGSGRGTDTQYF.

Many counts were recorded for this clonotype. CDR3 in amino acids: CASSYQGGHTEAFF. CDR3 DNA: TGTGCCAGCAGTTACCAGGGTGGGCACACTGAAGCTTTCTTT. The rearrangement uses TRBV6-5 and TRBJ1-1; D may be TRBD1 (5 bases). This CDR3 region has 14 residues. CDR1 and CDR2 (germline): MNHEY, SVGAGI. The V and J ends lost 2 bases and 3 bases respectively, with 10 bases between them.

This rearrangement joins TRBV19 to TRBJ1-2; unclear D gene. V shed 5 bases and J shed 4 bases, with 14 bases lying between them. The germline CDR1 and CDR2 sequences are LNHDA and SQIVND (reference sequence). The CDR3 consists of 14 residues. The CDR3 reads CASSFESASYGYTF. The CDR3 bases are TGTGCCAGTAGTTTTGAATCGGCTAGCTATGGCTACACCTTC.

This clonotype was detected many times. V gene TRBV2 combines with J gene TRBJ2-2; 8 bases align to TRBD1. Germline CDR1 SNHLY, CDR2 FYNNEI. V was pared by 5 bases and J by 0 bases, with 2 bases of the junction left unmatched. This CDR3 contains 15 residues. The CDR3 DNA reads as TGTGCCAGCAGTTTCAGGGGGCCGAACACCGGGGAGCTGTTTTTT. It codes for CASSFRGPNTGELFF. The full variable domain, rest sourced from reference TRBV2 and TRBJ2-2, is EPEVTQTPSHQVTQMGQEVILRCVPISNHLYFYWYRQILGQKVEFLVSFYNNEISEKSEIFDDQFSVERPDGSNFTLKIRSTKLEDSAMYFCASSFRGPNTGELFFGEGSRLTVL.

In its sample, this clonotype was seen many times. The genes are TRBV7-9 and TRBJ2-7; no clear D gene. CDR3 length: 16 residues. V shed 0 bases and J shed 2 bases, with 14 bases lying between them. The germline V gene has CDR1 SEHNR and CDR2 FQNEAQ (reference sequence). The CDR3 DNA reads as TGTGCCAGCAGCTTAGCGGGCGGCCCCACTACCTACGAGCAGTACTTC. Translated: CASSLAGGPTTYEQYF.

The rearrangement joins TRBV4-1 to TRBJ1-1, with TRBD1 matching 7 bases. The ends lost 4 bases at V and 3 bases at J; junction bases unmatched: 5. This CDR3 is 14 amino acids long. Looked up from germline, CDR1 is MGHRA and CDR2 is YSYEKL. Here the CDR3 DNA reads TGCGCCAGCAGCCGGGACAGCCTCTACACTGAAGCTTTCTTT. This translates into CASSRDSLYTEAFF.

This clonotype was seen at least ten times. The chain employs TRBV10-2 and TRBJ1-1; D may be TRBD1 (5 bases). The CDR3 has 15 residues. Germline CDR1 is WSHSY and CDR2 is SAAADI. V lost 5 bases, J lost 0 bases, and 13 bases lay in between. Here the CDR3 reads CASSSTTAMNTEAFF. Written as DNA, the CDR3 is TGCGCCAGCAGTTCTACGACAGCGATGAACACTGAAGCTTTCTTT.

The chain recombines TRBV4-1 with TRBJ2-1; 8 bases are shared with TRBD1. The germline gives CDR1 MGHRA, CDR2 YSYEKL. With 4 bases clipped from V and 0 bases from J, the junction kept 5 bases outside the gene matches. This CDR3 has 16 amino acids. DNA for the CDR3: TGCGCCAGCAGCCCCCGGGACAGGAGCTCCTACAATGAGCAGTTCTTC. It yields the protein CASSPRDRSSYNEQFF.

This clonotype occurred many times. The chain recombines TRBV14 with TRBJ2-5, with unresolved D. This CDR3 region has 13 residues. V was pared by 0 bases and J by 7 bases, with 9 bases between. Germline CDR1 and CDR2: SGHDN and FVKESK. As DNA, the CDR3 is TGTGCCAGCAGCCAAGATTTGGTGGGGACCCAGTACTTC. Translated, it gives CASSQDLVGTQYF.

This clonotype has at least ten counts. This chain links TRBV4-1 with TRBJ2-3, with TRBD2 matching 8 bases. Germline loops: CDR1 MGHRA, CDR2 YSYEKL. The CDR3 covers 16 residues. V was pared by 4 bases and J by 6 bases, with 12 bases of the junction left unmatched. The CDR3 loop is CASSPSGAGVADTQYF. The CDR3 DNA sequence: TGCGCCAGCAGCCCGTCTGGAGCGGGAGTGGCTGATACGCAGTATTTT.

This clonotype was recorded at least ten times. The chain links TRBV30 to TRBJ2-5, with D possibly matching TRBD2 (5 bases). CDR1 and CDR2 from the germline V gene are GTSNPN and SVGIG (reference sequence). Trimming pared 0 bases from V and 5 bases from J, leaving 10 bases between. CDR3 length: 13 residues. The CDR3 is CAWSVLVGETQYF. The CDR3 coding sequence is TGTGCCTGGAGTGTACTAGTGGGGGAGACCCAGTACTTC.

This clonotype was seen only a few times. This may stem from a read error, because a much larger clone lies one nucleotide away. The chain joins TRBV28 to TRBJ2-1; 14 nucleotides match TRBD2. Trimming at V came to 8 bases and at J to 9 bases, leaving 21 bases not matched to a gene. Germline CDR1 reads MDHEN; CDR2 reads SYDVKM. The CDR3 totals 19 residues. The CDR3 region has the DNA TGTGCCAGCCGATCCAGGGGAGGGACTAGCGGGAGAGGGCGGAGTGAGCAGTTCTTC. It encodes CASRSRGGTSGRGRSEQFF. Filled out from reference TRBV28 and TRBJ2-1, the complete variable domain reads DVKVTQSSRYLVKRTGEKVFLECVQDMDHENMFWYRQDPGLGLRLIYFSYDVKMKEKGDIPEGYSVSREKKERFSLILESASTNQTSMYLCASRSRGGTSGRGRSEQFFGPGTRLTVL.

The CDR3 DNA is TGTGCCAGCAGCCAAGTAGGGGCTAGCGTTAGCAACAGGCGTGAGCAGTTCTTC. As protein: CASSQVGASVSNRREQFF. The J gene is TRBJ2-1, the V gene TRBV4-2, with a weak D call TRBD2 (6 bases). This CDR3 spans 18 amino acids. The germline gives CDR1 LGHNA, CDR2 YNFKEQ. V lost 1 base to trimming and J lost 9 bases, with 25 bases between them.

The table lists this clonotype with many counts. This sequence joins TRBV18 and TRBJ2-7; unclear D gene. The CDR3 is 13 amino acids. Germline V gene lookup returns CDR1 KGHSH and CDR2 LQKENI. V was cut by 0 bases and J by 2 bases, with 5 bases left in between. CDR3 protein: CASSPPLAYEQYF. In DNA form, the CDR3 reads TGTGCCAGCTCACCACCGTTAGCCTACGAGCAGTACTTC.

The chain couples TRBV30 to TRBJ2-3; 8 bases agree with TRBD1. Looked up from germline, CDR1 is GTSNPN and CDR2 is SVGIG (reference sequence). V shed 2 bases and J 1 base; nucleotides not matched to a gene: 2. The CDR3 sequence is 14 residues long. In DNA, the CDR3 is TGTGCCTGGAGTAGGGGACAGGGCACAGATACGCAGTATTTT. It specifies CAWSRGQGTDTQYF.